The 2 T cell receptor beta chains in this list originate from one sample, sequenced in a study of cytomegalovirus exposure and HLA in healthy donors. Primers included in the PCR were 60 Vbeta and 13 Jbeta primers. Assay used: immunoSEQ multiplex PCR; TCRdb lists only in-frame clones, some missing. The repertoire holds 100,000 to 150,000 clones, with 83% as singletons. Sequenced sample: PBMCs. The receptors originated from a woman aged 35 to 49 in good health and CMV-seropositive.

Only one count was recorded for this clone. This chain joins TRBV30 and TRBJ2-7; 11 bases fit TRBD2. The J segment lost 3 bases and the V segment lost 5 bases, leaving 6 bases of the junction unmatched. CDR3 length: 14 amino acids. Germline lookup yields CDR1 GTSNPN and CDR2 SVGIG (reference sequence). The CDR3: CAWSGTSGVYEQYF. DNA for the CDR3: TGTGCCTGGTCCGGGACTAGCGGAGTCTACGAGCAGTACTTC.

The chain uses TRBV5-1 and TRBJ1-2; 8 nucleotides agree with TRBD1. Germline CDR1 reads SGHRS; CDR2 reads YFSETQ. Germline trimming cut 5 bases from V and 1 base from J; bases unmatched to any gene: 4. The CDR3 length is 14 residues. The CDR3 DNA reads TGCGCCAGCAGGGGGGACAGGAATAACTATGGCTACACCTTC. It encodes CASRGDRNNYGYTF. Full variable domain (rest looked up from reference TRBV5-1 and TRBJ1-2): KAGVTQTPRYLIKTRGQQVTLSCSPISGHRSVSWYQQTPGQGLQFLFEYFSETQRNKGNFPGRFSGRQFSNSRSEMNVSTLELGDSALYLCASRGDRNNYGYTFGSGTRLTVV.